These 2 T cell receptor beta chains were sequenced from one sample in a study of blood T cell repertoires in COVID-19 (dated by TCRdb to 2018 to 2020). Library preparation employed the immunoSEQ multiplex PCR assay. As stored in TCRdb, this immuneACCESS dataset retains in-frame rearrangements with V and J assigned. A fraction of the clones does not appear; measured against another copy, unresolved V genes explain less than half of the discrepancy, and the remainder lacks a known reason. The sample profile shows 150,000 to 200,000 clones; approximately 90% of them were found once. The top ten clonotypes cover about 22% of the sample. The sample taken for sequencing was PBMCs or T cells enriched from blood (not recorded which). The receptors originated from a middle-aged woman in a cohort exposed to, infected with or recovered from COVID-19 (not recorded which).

The CDR3 loop reads CASSPHREGNTEAFF. Here the CDR3 DNA reads TGTGCCAGCAGCCCCCACAGGGAGGGGAACACTGAAGCTTTCTTT. This chain joins TRBV3-1 (or the pseudogene TRBV3-2) and TRBJ1-1; TRBD1 is a possible D gene (6 bases). Germline V lookup: CDR1 LGHDT, CDR2 YNNKEL (reference sequence). Deletions cut 4 bases from V and 1 base from J, with 13 bases between. CDR3 size: 15 residues.

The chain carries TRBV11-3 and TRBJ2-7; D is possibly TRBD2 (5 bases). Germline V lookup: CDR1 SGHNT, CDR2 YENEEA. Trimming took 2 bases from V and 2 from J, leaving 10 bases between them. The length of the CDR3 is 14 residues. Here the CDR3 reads CASSLPGDPYEQYF. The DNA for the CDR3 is TGTGCCAGCAGCTTACCCGGGGATCCCTACGAGCAGTACTTC.